This TCR beta chain was obtained from a study of blood T cell repertoires in COVID-19. Turning to the study itself: The United States, Italy and Spain were the sources of the acute and convalescent COVID-19 samples. The analysed material was cDNA or gDNA that came from T cells, B-cell-depleted T cells, or PBMCs.

This clone was observed a single time. The authors' processing: Estimates of nucleated cell counts were drawn from the amplification of reference gene primers. The table came from immunoSEQ multiplex PCR; TCRdb's copy has only in-frame clones and leaves some out. V and J calls and clone size are copied from that table; D and trimming were computed from the DNA. The sample contains fewer than 250,000 clones, 82% of which appear only once. This CDR3 spans 15 amino acids. Germline CDR1 reads SGHRS; CDR2 reads YFSETQ. Between the trimmed V and J ends, which lost 4 bases and 8 bases, there was a span of 19 bases.

The sequenced sample was peripheral blood. The chain employs TRBV5-1 and TRBJ1-5; D might be TRBD1 (6 bases). This receptor was obtained from a woman aged 70-85 years with acute or convalescent COVID-19. DNA for the CDR3: TGCGCCAGCAGCCCTACAGGGATTACAGAGGAGCCCCAGCATTTT. Translated: CASSPTGITEEPQHF.